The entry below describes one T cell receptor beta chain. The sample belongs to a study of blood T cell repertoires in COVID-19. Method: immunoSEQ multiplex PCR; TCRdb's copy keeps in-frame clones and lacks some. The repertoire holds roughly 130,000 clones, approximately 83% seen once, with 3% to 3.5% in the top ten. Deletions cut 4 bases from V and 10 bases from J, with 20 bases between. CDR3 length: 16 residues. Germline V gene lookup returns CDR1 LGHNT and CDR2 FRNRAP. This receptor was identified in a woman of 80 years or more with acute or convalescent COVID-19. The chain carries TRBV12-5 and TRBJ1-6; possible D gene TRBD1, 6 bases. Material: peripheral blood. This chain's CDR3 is CASGSKTTGSGSPLHF. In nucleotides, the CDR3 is TGTGCTAGTGGTTCCAAAACGACAGGTTCGGGATCACCCCTCCACTTT.